The clone carrying this TCR beta chain has just a few counts. The antigen is not known. Its ends do not fully match the called genes, so a read error is possible. The sample is drawn from a study of T-cell reconstitution after alpha-beta-depleted transplantation in children. Overall study results and limits: T-cell counts and diversity at one year following transplant were attributed mainly to newly produced T cells.

The CDR3 sequence is 16 residues long. Germline values: CDR1 SGHRS, CDR2 YFSETQ. Unique molecular identifiers tagged the TCRbeta library. TCRdb processed the PCR reads anew with MiXCR; each CDR3 protein has one entry. The table shows over 200,000 distinct CDR3 sequences, with approximately 8% occurring only once. The chain recombines TRBV5-1 with TRBJ2-3; 9 bases map to TRBD2. The source is a male patient aged 2 to 10 who had a stem cell transplant for acute myeloid leukemia, so the T cells may come from the graft donor. The specimen comprised PBMCs, mostly from graft donor cells, sampled 360 days after TCRalphabeta/CD19-depleted stem cell transplant. DNA of the CDR3: TGCGCCAGCAGCTCAGGGACTAGCTCTACTCGTCACCCCCTTCTCTTT. This encodes CASSSGTSSTRHPLLF.